This T cell receptor (beta chain) came from a study of shared clonotypes between healthy human individuals. Study overall: Ranging from 18 to 49 in age, donors were two women and a few men.

As to this clone: The target antigen is unknown. Other DNA sequences in this sample translate to the same CDR3.

Whole-study results and caveats: On the whole, naive subsets had larger estimated richness than memory subsets had.

Per the germline V gene, CDR1 is SGDLS and CDR2 is YYNGEE. The CDR3 runs 13 residues. Trimming cost V 7 bases and J 4 bases, with 14 bases left between them. Some clones are missing from TCRdb's copy, which holds only in-frame ones; the method was immunoSEQ multiplex PCR. The sample lists approximately 980,000 clones, 76% occurring once. Specimen: memory CD4+ T cells sorted from blood. Subset described: CD45RA-negative fraction. This receptor was identified in a man in his late teens or twenties in good health. This chain connects TRBV9 to TRBJ1-1, with D maybe TRBD1 (6 bases). DNA of the CDR3: TGTGCCAGCTCCGTATTACAGGGCACTGAAGCTTTCTTT. Translation gives CASSVLQGTEAFF.